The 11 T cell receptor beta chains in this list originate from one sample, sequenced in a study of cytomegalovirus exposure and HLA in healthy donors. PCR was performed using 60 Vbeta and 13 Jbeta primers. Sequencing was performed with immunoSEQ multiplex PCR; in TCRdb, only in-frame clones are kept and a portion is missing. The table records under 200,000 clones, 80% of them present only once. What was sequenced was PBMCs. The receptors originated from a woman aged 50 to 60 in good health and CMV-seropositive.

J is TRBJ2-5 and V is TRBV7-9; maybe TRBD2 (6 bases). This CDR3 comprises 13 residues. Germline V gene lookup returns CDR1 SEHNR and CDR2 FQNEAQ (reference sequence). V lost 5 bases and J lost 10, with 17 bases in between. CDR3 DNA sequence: TGTGCCAGCAGCACTCGGGGGACTCTTGGCCAGTACTTC. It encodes CASSTRGTLGQYF.

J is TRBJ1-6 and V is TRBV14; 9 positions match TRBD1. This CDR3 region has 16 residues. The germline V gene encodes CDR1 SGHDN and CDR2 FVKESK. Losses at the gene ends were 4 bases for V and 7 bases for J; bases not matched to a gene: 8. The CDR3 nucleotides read TGTGCCAGCAGCCGCGTAGGACAGGGGCGGAATTCACCCCTCCACTTT. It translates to CASSRVGQGRNSPLHF.

Here the CDR3 DNA reads TGTGCCGTCAAGGACAGGGAACACTATGGCTACACCTTC. Residues: CAVKDREHYGYTF. V gene TRBV28 combines with J gene TRBJ1-2; 8 positions agree with TRBD1. The CDR3 sequence is 13 residues long. CDR1 MDHEN and CDR2 SYDVKM come from the germline V gene. The V gene end was trimmed by 11 bases and the J gene end by 3 bases; junction bases not matched to a gene: 8.

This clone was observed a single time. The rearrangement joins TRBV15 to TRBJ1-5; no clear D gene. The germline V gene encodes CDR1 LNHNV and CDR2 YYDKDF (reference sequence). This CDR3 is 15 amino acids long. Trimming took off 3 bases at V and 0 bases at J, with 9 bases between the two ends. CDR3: CATSSSVYSNQPQHF. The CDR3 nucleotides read TGTGCCACCAGCAGTTCAGTTTATAGCAATCAGCCCCAGCATTTT.

As DNA, the CDR3 is TGTGCCAGTAGCGCGGCTGGGTGGGGCAATCAGCCCCAGCATTTT. Translating it yields CASSAAGWGNQPQHF. This sequence joins TRBV19 and TRBJ1-5; D remains unclear. V was pared by 6 bases and J by 2 bases, with 14 bases between. CDR3 size: 15 residues. CDR1 and CDR2 from the germline V gene are LNHDA and SQIVND (reference sequence).

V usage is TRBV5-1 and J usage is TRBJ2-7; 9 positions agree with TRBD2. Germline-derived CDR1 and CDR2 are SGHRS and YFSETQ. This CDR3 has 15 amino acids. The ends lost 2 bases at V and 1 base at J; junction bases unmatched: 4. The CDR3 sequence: CASSFLAGKSYEQYF. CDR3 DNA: TGCGCCAGCAGCTTTCTAGCGGGAAAATCCTACGAGCAGTACTTC.

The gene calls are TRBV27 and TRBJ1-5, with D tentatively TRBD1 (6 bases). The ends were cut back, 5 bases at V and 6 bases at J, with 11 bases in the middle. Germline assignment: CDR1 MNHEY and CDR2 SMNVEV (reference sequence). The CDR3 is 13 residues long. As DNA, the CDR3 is TGTGCCAGCAGTATCTCAGGGGTTCAGCCCCAGCATTTT. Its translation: CASSISGVQPQHF.

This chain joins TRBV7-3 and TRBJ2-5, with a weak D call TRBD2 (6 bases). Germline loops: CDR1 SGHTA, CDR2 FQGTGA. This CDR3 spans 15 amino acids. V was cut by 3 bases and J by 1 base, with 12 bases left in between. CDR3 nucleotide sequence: TGTGCCAGCAGCTTGGGTGGGACTCCCCAAGAGACCCAGTACTTC. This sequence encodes CASSLGGTPQETQYF.

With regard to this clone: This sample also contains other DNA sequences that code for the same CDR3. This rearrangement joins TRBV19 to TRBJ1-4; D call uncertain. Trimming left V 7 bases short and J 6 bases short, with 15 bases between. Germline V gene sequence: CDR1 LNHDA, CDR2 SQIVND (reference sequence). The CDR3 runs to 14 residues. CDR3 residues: CASNKQFNHEKLFF. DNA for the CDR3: TGTGCCAGTAATAAACAGTTCAATCATGAAAAACTGTTTTTT.

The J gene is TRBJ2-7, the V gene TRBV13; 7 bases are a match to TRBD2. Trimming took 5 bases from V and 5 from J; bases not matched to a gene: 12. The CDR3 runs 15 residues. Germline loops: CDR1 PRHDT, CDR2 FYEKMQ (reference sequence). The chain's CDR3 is CASSPSREDFNEQYF. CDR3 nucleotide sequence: TGTGCCAGCAGCCCAAGCCGGGAGGATTTCAACGAGCAGTACTTC.

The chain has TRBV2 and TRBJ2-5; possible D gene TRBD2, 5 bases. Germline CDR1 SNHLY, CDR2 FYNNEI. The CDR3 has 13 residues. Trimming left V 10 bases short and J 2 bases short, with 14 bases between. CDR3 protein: CANGGARQETQYF. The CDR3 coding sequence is TGTGCCAATGGAGGAGCGAGACAAGAGACCCAGTACTTC.